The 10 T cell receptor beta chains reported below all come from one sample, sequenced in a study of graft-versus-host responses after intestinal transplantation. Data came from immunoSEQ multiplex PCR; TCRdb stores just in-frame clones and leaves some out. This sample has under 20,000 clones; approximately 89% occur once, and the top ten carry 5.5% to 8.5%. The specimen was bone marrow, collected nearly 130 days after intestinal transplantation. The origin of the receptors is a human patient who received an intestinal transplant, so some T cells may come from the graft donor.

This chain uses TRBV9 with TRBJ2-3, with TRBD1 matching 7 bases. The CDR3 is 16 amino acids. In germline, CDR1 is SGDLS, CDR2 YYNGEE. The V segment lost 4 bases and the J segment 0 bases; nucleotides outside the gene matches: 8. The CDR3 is CASSTGVDRSTDTQYF. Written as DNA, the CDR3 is TGTGCCAGCAGCACAGGTGTGGACAGGAGCACAGATACGCAGTATTTT.

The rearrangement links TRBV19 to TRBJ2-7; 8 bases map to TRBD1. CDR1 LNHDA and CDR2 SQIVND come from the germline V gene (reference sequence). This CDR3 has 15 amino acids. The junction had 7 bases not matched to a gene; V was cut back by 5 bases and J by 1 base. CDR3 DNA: TGTGCCAGTAGTGTCGGACAGGGACCGTCCTACGAGCAGTACTTC. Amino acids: CASSVGQGPSYEQYF. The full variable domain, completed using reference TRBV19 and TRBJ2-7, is DGGITQSPKYLFRKEGQNVTLSCEQNLNHDAMYWYRQDPGQGLRLIYYSQIVNDFQKGDIAEGYSVSREKKESFPLTVTSAQKNPTAFYLCASSVGQGPSYEQYFGPGTRLTVT.

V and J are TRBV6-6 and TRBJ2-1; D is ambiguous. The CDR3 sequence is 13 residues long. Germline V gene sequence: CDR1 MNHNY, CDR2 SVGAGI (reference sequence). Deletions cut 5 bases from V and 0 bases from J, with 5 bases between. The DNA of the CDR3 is TGTGCCAGCAGTCCAAGCTCCTACAATGAGCAGTTCTTC. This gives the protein CASSPSSYNEQFF.

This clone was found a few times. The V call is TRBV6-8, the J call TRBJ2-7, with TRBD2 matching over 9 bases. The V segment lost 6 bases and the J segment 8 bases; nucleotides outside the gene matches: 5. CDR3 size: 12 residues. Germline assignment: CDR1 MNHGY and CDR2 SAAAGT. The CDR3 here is CASRGLAEKQYF. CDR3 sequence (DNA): TGTGCCAGCAGGGGACTAGCTGAGAAGCAGTACTTC.

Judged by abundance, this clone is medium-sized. The CDR3 loop reads CASSVGGQLKMNTEAFF. Here the CDR3 DNA reads TGTGCCAGCAGCGTAGGAGGACAGCTGAAGATGAACACTGAAGCTTTCTTT. The chain uses TRBV9 and TRBJ1-1; D is perhaps TRBD1 (6 bases). CDR1 is SGDLS, CDR2 YYNGEE, per germline. The CDR3 length is 17 residues. The V gene lost 0 bases and the J gene lost 0 bases, with 15 bases spanning the gap.

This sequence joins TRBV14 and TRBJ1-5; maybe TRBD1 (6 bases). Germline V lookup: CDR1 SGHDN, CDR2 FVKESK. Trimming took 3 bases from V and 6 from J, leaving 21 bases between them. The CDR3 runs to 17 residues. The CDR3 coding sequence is TGTGCCAGCAGCCATCCGAGCGGGGGCCGGGCCGTTCAGCCCCAGCATTTT. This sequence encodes CASSHPSGGRAVQPQHF.

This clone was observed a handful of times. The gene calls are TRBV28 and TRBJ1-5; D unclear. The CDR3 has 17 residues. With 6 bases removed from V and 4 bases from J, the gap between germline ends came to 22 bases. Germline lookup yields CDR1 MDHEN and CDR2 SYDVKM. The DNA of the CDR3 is TGTGCCAGCAGCTTCTTCAGCTCTACAGTCGCAAATCAGCCCCAGCATTTT. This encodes CASSFFSSTVANQPQHF.

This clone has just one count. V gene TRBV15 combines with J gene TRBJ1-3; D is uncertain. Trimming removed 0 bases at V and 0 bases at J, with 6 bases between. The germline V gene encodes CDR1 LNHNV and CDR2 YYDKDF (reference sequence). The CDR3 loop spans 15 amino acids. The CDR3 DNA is TGTGCCACCAGCAGAGATTGGGACTCTGGAAACACCATATATTTT. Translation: CATSRDWDSGNTIYF.

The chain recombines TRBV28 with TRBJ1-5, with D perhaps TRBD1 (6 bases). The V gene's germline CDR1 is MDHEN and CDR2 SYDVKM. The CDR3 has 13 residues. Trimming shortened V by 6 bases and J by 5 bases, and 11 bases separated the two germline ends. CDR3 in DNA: TGTGCCAGCAGAGGGGGGAGATATCAGCCCCAGCATTTT. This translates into CASRGGRYQPQHF.

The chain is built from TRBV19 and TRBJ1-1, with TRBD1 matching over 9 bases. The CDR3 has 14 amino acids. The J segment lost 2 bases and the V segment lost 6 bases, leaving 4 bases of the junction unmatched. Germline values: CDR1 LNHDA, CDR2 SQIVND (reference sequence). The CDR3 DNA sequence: TGTGCCAGTAGGAAACAGGGGGCTAACACTGAAGCTTTCTTT. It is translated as CASRKQGANTEAFF. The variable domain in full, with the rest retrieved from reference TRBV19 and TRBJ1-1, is DGGITQSPKYLFRKEGQNVTLSCEQNLNHDAMYWYRQDPGQGLRLIYYSQIVNDFQKGDIAEGYSVSREKKESFPLTVTSAQKNPTAFYLCASRKQGANTEAFFGQGTRLTVV.